This TCR beta chain was captured in a study of vaccination and CD4 T cells after COVID-19 (dated by TCRdb to the early 2020s). With respect to the entire study: Convalescent patients had a positive SARS-CoV-2 result on nasal swab PCR, and of these patients, several had mild disease and one had severe disease. Six males and four females were included in the convalescent cohort, with two Hispanic individuals, seven Caucasians, two Asians and one multiracial person represented. Participants got two doses of the Pfizer-BioNTech BNT162b2 vaccine (n=8) or two doses of the Moderna mRNA-1273 vaccine (n=2). Post-COVID blood samples from convalescent patients were collected a median of 101 days after diagnosis, with a range of 35 to 161 days. Post-vaccine blood samples were obtained a median of about 70 days after the second vaccine dose, with a range of roughly 12 to 250 days. Culture stimuli were overlapping spike peptide pools from SARS-CoV-2 and from the common cold coronaviruses HCoV-NL63, HCoV-OC43 and HCoV-229E. Control cultures used a CEFX viral epitope pool as positive control, an HIV-1 Nef peptide pool as negative control, or no peptide. In around ten COVID-19 convalescent patients and a handful of infection-naive healthy vaccine recipients, the spike-specific CD4+ TCR repertoire before mRNA vaccination was compared with the repertoire after mRNA vaccination.

Concerning this clonotype: No antigen is known for it. There are no base qualities to consult, and no much larger clone falls within one base.

Findings and caveats that apply to the study as a whole: In convalescent patients, nearly all vaccine-specific clones (304 of 307) were found to be mono-reactive for SARS-CoV-2 spike rather than cross-reactive with common cold coronaviruses. The number of convalescent patients in the study was relatively small, and the study did not examine early timepoints following natural infection. An increase in the median number of SARS-CoV-2-reactive clonotypes from more than 20 after infection to 35 to 40 after vaccination was observed, but the change was not found to be significant. Among convalescent patients, a median about 90% of the SARS-CoV-2-reactive clones seen after vaccination appeared only after vaccination, which suggests priming specific to the vaccine.

Library generation was performed with PCR. TCR sequencing of DNA from cultured CD4+ T cells used the Oncomine TCR Beta short-read assay at the Johns Hopkins FTIC core. Genomic DNA was extracted from the cultured CD4+ T cells with the QIAamp micro DNA kit. The Oncomine TCR Beta libraries from cultured CD4+ T cells were pooled using unique dual indexes and then sequenced on an Illumina iSeq 100. On the study's bioinformatics: Non-productive sequences were filtered out, and CDR3s that did not start with C, did not end with F or W, or were shorter than 7 amino acids were discarded. Antigen-specific clonotypes were identified using the MANAFEST web application through comparison of peptide-stimulated wells with reference and other culture wells. To be called positive, a clone needed an FDR below 0.05, an odds ratio above 5, and a productive frequency above 0.1% in at least two of three replicate wells. Clonotypes that were significantly expanded in both SARS-CoV-2 spike wells and at least one common cold coronavirus spike condition were defined as cross-reactive. Similarity between CDR3 sequences was evaluated in R version 3.6.1 using Levenshtein distances (stringdist) and unrooted phylogenetic trees (ape). Using fastp at Q25 and MiXCR, TCRdb reprocessed the public reads and kept productive beta chains. Entries that share a CDR3 protein sequence are merged under the most common genes and DNA. It is TCRdb's table, rather than the study itself, that gives the V and J calls and clone size. In this sample the table shows about 3,500 distinct CDR3 sequences, roughly 16% of which occur a single time. Jointly, the top ten make up over 11% of the sample.

What the treatment or condition label conveys for this sample: roughly ten-day PBMC culture with coronavirus spike peptide pools or control peptides (ViraFEST assay). The study used the ViraFEST assay, which expanded antigen-specific T cells with peptide pools and then identified expanded clonotypes by TCR sequencing. The convalescent patients' positive SARS-CoV-2 PCR tests fell between March and December 2020, which was before the Alpha, Beta and Delta variants emerged in the United States. Each well held 2.2 million or so PBMCs cultured with approximately 9.1 ug/ml peptide pools in IMDM containing around 5% human AB serum and 9 to 10 IU/ml IL-2. Half of the culture medium was replaced with fresh IL-2-containing medium on days 3 and 7. After approximately 11 days of culture, CD4+ T cells were isolated by negative selection with the EasySep CD4+ T cell isolation kit. PBMCs were separated from whole blood using Ficoll-Paque Plus gradient centrifugation and then either used fresh or cryopreserved at -140C. Each culture condition was generally run in triplicate wells.

CDR1 is given as SGDLS and CDR2 as YYNGEE, both from the germline V gene. Counted from cysteine to phenylalanine, this CDR3 has 15 amino acids. Only CDR3 DNA is held: 45 bases, read in frame from base 1. Deletion took 4 bases off V and 0 bases off J, with a span of 11 bases between the germline ends. The sequenced sample consisted of CD4+ T cells from blood, cultured in vitro. Recombination connected TRBV9 to TRBJ2-1, and TRBD1 may be the D gene, going by 5 matching bases. This clonotype originated in a human donor who had recovered from COVID-19. The CDR3 amino acid sequence is: CASSPQGSSYNEQFF. The DNA sequence is as follows: TGTGCCAGCAGCCCCCAGGGCAGCTCCTACAATGAGCAGTTCTTC.